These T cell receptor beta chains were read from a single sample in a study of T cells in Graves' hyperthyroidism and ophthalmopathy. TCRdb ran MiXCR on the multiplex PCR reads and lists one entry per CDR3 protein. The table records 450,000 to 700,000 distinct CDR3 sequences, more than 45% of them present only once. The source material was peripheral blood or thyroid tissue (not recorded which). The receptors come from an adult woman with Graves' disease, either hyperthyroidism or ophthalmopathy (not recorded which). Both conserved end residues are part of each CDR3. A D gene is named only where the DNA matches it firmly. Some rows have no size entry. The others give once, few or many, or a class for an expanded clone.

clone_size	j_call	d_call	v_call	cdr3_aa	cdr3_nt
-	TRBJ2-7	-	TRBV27	CASSSSSCEQYF	TGTGCCAGCAGTTCAAGCTCCTGCGAGCAGTACTTC
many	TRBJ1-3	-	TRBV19	CASGRSDSGNTIYF	TGTGCCAGTGGGCGGAGTGACTCTGGAAACACCATATATTTT
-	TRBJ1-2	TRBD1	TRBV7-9	CASSQGQGARWYTF	TGTGCCAGCAGCCAAGGACAGGGGGCGCGTTGGTACACCTTC
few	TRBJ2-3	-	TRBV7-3	CASSRSGSTDTQYF	TGTGCCAGCTCACGCAGCGGGAGCACAGATACGCAGTATTTT
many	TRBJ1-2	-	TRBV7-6	CASSLERGTADVNYGYTF	TGTGCCAGCAGCTTAGAACGTGGGACGGCGGACGTGAACTATGGCTACACCTTC
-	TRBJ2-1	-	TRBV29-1	CSVDGGVNEQFF	TGCAGCGTTGACGGCGGGGTCAATGAGCAGTTCTTC
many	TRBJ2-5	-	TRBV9	CASSSREQETQYF	TGTGCCAGCAGCTCGCGGGAACAAGAGACCCAGTACTTC
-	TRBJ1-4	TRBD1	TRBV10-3	CAIGRDRLDEKLFF	TGTGCCATCGGTAGGGACAGGTTGGATGAAAAACTGTTTTTT
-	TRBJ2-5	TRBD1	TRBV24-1	CATSDFSTGEEYF	TGTGCCACCAGTGATTTCTCGACAGGGGAAGAGTACTTC
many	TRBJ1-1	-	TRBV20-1	CSAEQGFGLTEAFF	TGCAGTGCAGAGCAGGGGTTCGGTCTCACTGAAGCTTTCTTT
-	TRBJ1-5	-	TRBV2	CASSVFGAKGTQHF	TGTGCCAGCAGTGTGTTCGGCGCCAAAGGGACCCAGCATTTT
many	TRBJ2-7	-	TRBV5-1	CASSWARFEQYF	TGCGCCAGCAGCTGGGCGAGGTTCGAGCAGTACTTC
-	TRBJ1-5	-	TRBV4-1	CASSRLGGSDQPQHF	TGCGCCAGCAGCCGCCTGGGGGGCTCAGATCAGCCCCAGCATTTT
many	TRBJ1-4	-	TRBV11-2	CASRFHGARTSSSATNEKLFF	TGTGCCAGCAGGTTCCATGGGGCCAGGACCTCCAGTAGTGCAACTAATGAAAAACTGTTTTTT
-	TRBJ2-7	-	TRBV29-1	CSVVLATYEQYF	TGCAGCGTTGTCCTAGCGACCTACGAGCAGTACTTC
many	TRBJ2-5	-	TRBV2	CASSEPTAKETQYF	TGTGCCAGCAGTGAACCAACAGCGAAAGAGACCCAGTACTTC
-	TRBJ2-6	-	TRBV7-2	CASIKADLSGANVLTF	TGTGCCAGCATCAAAGCGGACCTCTCTGGGGCCAACGTCCTGACTTTC
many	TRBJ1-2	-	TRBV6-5	CASSPLGPQAYGYTF	TGTGCCAGCAGTCCCCTCGGGCCGCAAGCCTATGGCTACACCTTC
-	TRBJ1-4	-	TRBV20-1	CSARDEGVGKVFF	TGCAGTGCTAGAGATGAAGGGGTAGGAAAAGTGTTTTTT
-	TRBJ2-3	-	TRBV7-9	CASSRIEDTQYF	TGTGCCAGCAGCCGGATCGAGGATACGCAGTATTTT
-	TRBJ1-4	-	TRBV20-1	CSARRDLGGEKLFF	TGCAGTGCTAGACGGGATTTAGGGGGTGAAAAACTGTTTTTT
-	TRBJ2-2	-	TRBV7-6	CASSLAAITWADTGELFF	TGTGCCAGCAGCTTAGCGGCGATAACATGGGCGGACACCGGGGAGCTGTTTTTT
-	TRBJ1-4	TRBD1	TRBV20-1	CSAGDRAGEKLFF	TGCAGTGCCGGGGACAGGGCGGGTGAAAAACTGTTTTTT
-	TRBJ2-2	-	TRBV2	CASSEGPGPHVGELFF	TGTGCCAGCAGTGAAGGCCCGGGACCCCACGTCGGGGAGCTGTTTTTT
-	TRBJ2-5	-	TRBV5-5	CASSLSQNF	TGTGCCAGCAGCTTGAGCCAGAACTTC
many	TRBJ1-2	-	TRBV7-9	CASSLSRVVGYGYTF	TGTGCCAGCAGCTTAAGCAGGGTCGTTGGCTATGGCTACACCTTC
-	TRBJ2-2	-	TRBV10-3	CAIKGTERDTGELFF	TGTGCCATCAAGGGGACGGAGCGGGACACCGGGGAGCTGTTTTTT
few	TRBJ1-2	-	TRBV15	CATSRVGPDYGYTF	TGTGCCACCAGCAGAGTGGGACCGGACTATGGCTACACCTTC
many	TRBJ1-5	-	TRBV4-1	CASSQGRLSSNQPQHF	TGCGCCAGCAGCCAAGGCAGACTGTCTAGCAATCAGCCCCAGCATTTT
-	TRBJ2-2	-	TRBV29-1	CSVATTGELFF	TGCAGCGTCGCAACCACCGGGGAGCTGTTTTTT
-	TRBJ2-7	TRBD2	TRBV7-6	CASIGTSGTYEQYF	TGTGCCAGCATAGGGACTAGCGGAACCTACGAGCAGTACTTC
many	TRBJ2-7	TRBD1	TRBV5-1	CASSLDPGGYEQYF	TGCGCCAGCAGCTTGGATCCAGGGGGCTACGAGCAGTACTTC
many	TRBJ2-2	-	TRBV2	CASNLNTGELFF	TGTGCCAGCAATCTTAACACCGGGGAGCTGTTTTTT
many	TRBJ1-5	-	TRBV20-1	CSARESSDIVSNQPQHF	TGCAGTGCTAGAGAGTCCTCGGACATCGTTAGCAATCAGCCCCAGCATTTT
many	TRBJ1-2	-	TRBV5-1	CASSLGRNGYTF	TGCGCCAGCAGCTTGGGAAGGAATGGCTACACCTTC
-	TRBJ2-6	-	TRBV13	CASSLGPPRANVLTF	TGTGCCAGCAGCTTAGGCCCCCCGAGAGCCAACGTCCTGACTTTC
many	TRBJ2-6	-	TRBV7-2	CASSLVRGHGANVLTF	TGTGCCAGCAGCTTAGTGCGGGGGCACGGGGCCAACGTCCTGACTTTC
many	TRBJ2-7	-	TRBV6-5	CASTGGSIYEQYF	TGTGCCAGCACGGGGGGCTCCATTTACGAGCAGTACTTC
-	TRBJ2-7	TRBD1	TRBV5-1	CASSLEAQGSGYEQYF	TGCGCCAGCAGCTTGGAGGCACAGGGGAGTGGGTACGAGCAGTACTTC
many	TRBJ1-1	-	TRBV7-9	CASSQQGNTEAFF	TGTGCCAGCAGCCAACAGGGGAACACTGAAGCTTTCTTT